This TCR beta chain was documented in a study of neoadjuvant anti-PD-1 for oral cavity cancer listed by TCRdb under 2021. Describing the broader study: Before curative-intent surgical resection, most patients were given three to four biweekly doses of nivolumab at 3 mg/kg. A fourth nivolumab dose was given around day 43 to patients without progression, and definitive surgical resection was performed in those patients on days 50-56. Under RECIST 1.1, patients with complete response, partial response or stable disease were classed as responders, and patients with progression were classed as non-responders. The parent correlative cohort had roughly 12 patients and a response rate of more than 25%.

The paper as a whole reports these results and caveats: Higher pretreatment blood TCRbeta clonality and lower post-treatment tumor TCRbeta clonality were correlated with higher pretreatment blood Treg/Th17 ratios. Only a few patients per response group were included in the TCR analyses, and the authors called for validation in larger cohorts. After neoadjuvant nivolumab, non-responders showed significantly higher T cell clonality (Gini index) in PBMCs than responders did.

The CDR3 contains 14 residues, cysteine and phenylalanine counted. The entry retains the CDR3 DNA only, 42 bases that are in frame from base 1. The germline V gene (reference sequence) provides CDR1 SGHNT and CDR2 YYREEE. The V end gives up 5 bases and the J end 4 bases, leaving 8 bases in the junction not matched to a gene. For deep sequencing, PBMC libraries mostly used approximately 0.45 ug of input genomic DNA, with six replicates for each sample. Following the manufacturer's instructions, the team built TCRbeta libraries using the immunoSEQ hsTCRbeta kit. Sequencing of the completed libraries took place using an Illumina NovaSeq 6000 S4 flow cell after they had been pooled to roughly 2.9 nM. The original pipeline was this. The immunoSEQ Analyzer handled quality control and preprocessing of the raw data. The analysis was restricted to productive rearrangements, with each unique CDR3 amino acid sequence defining a clonotype. Repertoire clonality was estimated as the Gini-Simpson index, which was calculated using the R package tcR. Gini indices were compared with Student's t test, and associations with tumor size change were assessed by Pearson correlation. TCRdb took over this immuneACCESS table, retaining in-frame rearrangements with V and J assigned. Such tables are incomplete; in checked studies, under half of the missing clones stem from an unresolved V gene, and the remainder is unexplained. V, J and clone size are taken as reported in that table, and D and trimming were inferred from the DNA itself. Within this sample are more than 11,000 clones, with approximately 74% of them counted one time only. Under 3% of the sample is taken by the ten largest.

Regarding this clone: Its antigen specificity is not known. Within one base of it there is no much larger clone, and no base qualities were kept.

Reading the label with the study, this specimen's time point is: after neoadjuvant nivolumab, at surgical resection. The patients had newly diagnosed stage II-IVA oral cavity squamous cell carcinoma and had not received any prior systemic or radiation treatment. The cohort was made up of patients with locally advanced, HPV-negative oral cavity squamous cell carcinoma. No culture maintenance or expansion was done, as the peripheral blood mononuclear cells went straight to analysis. Samples were obtained from a longitudinal correlative study of a single-arm phase II trial of neoadjuvant nivolumab in oral cavity squamous cell carcinoma. Subject-matched pre- and post-treatment PBMCs and tumors from three responders and three non-responders underwent genomic DNA-based TCRbeta sequencing. Peripheral blood mononuclear cells were collected before nivolumab treatment and were collected again after treatment, at the time of surgery. Genomic DNA was isolated from PBMCs using the Maxwell RSC DNA from Cells kit.

The material sequenced was PBMCs, taken after nivolumab (anti-PD-1) treatment. This sequence originates from a person aged 40-85 years with oral cavity squamous cell carcinoma. This chain is built from TRBV5-4 and TRBJ2-7; TRBD1 agrees with 8 junctional bases. Here is the DNA: TGTGCCAGCAGTATCACAGGGGGATTTTACGAGCAGTACTTC. Its translation is CASSITGGFYEQYF.